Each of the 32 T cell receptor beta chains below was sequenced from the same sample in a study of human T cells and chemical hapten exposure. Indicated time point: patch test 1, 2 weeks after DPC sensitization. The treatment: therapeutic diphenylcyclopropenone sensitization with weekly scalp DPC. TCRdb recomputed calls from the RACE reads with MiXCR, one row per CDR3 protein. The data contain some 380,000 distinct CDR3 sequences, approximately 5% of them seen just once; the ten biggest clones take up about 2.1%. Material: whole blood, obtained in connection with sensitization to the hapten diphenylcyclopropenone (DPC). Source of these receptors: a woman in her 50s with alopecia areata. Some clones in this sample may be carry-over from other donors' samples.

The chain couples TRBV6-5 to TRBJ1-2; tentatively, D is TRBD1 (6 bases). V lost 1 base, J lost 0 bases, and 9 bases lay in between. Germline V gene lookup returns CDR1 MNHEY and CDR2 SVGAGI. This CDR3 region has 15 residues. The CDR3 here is CASSYWTDSNYGYTF. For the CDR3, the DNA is TGTGCCAGCAGTTACTGGACAGACTCTAACTATGGCTACACCTTC.

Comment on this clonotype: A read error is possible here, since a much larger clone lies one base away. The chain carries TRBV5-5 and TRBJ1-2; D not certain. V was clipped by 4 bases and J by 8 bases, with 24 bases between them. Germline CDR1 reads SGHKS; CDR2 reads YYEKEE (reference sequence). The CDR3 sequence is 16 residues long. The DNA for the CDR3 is TGTGCCAGCAGCGCGGCGTTTTCCGTAGAGTACACCGGCTACACCTTC. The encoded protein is CASSAAFSVEYTGYTF.

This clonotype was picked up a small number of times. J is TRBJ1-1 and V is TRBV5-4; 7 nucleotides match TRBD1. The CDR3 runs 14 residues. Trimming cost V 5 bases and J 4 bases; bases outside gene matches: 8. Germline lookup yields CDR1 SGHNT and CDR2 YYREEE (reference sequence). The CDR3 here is CASSTTGVTTEAFF. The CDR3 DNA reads TGTGCCAGCAGTACCACAGGGGTTACCACTGAAGCTTTCTTT.

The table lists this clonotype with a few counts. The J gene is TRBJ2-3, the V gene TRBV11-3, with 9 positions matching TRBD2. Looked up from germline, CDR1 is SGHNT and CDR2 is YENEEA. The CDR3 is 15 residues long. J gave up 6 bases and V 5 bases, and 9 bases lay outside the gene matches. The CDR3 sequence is CASSLGAGGMDTQYF. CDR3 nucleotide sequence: TGTGCCAGCAGCCTGGGAGCGGGGGGCATGGATACGCAGTATTTT.

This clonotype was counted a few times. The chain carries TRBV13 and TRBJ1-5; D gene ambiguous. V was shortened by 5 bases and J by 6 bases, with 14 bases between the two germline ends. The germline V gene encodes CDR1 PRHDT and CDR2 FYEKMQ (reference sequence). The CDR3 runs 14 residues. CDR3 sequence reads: CASSEGPGGQPQHF. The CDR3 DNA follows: TGTGCCAGCAGCGAAGGACCAGGAGGTCAGCCCCAGCATTTT.

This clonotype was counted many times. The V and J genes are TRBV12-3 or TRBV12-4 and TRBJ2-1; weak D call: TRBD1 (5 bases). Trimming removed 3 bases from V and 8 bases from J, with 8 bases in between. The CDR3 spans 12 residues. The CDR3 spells CASSLAGYEQFF. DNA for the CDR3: TGTGCCAGCAGTTTGGCAGGGTATGAGCAGTTCTTC.

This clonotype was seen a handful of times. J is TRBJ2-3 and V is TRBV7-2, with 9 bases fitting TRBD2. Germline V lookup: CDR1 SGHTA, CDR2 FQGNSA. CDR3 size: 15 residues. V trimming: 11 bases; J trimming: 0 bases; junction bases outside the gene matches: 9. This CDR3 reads CAGAASGASTDTQYF. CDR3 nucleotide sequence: TGTGCCGGGGCGGCTAGCGGGGCCAGCACAGATACGCAGTATTTT.

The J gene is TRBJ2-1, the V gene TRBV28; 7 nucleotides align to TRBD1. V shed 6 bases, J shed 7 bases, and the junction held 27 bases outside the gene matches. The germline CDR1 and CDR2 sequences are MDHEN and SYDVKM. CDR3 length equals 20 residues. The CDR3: CASSIARDRTDKIRRNEQFF. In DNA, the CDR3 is TGTGCCAGCAGCATCGCCCGGGACAGAACCGATAAAATTAGGCGGAATGAGCAGTTCTTC. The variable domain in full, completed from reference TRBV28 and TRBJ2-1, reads DVKVTQSSRYLVKRTGEKVFLECVQDMDHENMFWYRQDPGLGLRLIYFSYDVKMKEKGDIPEGYSVSREKKERFSLILESASTNQTSMYLCASSIARDRTDKIRRNEQFFGPGTRLTVL.

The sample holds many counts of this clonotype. The CDR3 DNA reads as TGTGCCAGCAGCCAAGGACTAGCGGGGAGCGATACGCAGTATTTT. Translated, it gives CASSQGLAGSDTQYF. This chain joins TRBV7-7 and TRBJ2-3, with 12 bases lining up with TRBD2. Germline CDR1 reads SSHAT; CDR2 reads FNYEAQ (reference sequence). J gave up 6 bases and V 5 bases, and 6 bases lay outside the gene matches. The CDR3 length is 15 residues.

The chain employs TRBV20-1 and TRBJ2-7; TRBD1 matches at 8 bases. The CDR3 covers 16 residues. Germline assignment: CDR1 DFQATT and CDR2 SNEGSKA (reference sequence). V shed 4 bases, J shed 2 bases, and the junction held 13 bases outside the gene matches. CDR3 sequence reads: CSAKDNEETGAYEQYF. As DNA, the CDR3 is TGCAGTGCTAAAGATAATGAGGAGACAGGGGCCTACGAGCAGTACTTC.

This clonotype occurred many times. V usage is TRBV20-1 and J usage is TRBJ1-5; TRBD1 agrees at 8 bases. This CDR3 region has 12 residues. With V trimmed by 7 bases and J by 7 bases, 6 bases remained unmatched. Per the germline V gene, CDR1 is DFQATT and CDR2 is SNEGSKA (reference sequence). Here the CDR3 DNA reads TGCAGTGGAGGACAGGGAGAACAGCCCCAGCATTTT. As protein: CSGGQGEQPQHF.

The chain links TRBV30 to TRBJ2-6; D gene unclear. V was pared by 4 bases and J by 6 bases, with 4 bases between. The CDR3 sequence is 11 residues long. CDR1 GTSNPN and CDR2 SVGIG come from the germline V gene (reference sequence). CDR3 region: CAWMTANVLTF. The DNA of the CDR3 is TGTGCCTGGATGACGGCCAACGTCCTGACTTTC.

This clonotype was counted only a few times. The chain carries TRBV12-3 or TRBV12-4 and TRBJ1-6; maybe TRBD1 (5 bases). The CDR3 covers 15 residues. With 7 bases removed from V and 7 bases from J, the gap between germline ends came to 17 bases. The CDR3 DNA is TGTGCCAGCAAAGGGGCCGGGGGAGGCAATTCACCCCTCCACTTT. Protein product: CASKGAGGGNSPLHF.

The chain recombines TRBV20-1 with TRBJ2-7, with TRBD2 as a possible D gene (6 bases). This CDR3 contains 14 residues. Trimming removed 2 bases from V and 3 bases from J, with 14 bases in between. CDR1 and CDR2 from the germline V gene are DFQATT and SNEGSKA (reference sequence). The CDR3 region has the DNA TGCAGTGCTAGATCTCTAGCGAATAGCTACGAGCAGTACTTC. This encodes CSARSLANSYEQYF.

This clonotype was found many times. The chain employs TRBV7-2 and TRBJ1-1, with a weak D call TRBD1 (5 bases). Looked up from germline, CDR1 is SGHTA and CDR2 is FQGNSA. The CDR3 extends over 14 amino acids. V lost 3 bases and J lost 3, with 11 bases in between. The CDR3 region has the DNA TGTGCCAGCAGCTTCCGGGACGGCCACACTGAAGCTTTCTTT. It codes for CASSFRDGHTEAFF.

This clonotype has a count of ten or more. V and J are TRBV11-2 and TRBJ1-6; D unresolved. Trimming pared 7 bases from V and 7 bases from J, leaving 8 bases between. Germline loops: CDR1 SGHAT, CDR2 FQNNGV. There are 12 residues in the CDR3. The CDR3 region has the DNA TGTGCCAGCACCAAAGGGAATTCACCCCTCCACTTT. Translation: CASTKGNSPLHF.

The CDR3, as DNA: TGTGCCAGCAGCTTAGATCTAGCGGGAGTCACAGATACGCAGTATTTT. Its protein product is CASSLDLAGVTDTQYF. The genes are TRBV7-9 and TRBJ2-3; 10 bases match TRBD2. V trimming: 1 base; J trimming: 2 bases; junction bases outside the gene matches: 3. CDR1 and CDR2 (germline): SEHNR, FQNEAQ (reference sequence). The CDR3 loop spans 16 amino acids.

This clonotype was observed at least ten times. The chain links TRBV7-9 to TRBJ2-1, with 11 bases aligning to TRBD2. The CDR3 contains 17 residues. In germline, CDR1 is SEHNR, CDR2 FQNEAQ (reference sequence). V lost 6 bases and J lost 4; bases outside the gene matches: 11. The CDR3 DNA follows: TGTGCCAGCAGTTACCCCAGACTAGCGGGGAGATACAATGAGCAGTTCTTC. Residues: CASSYPRLAGRYNEQFF.

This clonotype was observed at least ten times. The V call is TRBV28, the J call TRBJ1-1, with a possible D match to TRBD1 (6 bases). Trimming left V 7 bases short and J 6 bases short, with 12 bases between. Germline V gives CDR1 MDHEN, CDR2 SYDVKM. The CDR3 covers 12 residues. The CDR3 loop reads CASTGGYAEAFF. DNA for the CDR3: TGTGCCAGCACCGGGGGCTACGCTGAAGCTTTCTTT.

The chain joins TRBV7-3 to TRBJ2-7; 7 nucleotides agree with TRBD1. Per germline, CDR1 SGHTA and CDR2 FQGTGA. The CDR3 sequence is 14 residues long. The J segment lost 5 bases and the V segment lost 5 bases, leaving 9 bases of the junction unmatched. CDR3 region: CASSPDRTRDEQYF. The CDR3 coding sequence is TGTGCCAGCAGCCCGGACAGGACTCGCGACGAGCAGTACTTC.

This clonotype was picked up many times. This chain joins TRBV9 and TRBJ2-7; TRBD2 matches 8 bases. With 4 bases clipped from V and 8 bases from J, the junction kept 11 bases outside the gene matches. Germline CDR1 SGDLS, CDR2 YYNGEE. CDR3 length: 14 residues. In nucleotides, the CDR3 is TGTGCCAGCAGCCCACCCGGGGGGGGCCTCAAGCAGTACTTC. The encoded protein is CASSPPGGGLKQYF.

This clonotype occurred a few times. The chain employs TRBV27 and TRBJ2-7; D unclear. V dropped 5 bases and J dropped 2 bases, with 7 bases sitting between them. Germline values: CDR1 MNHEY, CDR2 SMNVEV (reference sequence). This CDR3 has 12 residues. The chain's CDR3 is CASSTNPYEQYF. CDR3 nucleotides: TGTGCCAGCAGTACGAATCCCTACGAGCAGTACTTC.

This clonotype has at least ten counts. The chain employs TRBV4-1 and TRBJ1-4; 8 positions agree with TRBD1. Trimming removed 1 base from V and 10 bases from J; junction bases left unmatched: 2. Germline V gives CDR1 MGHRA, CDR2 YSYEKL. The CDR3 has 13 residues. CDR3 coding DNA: TGCGCCAGCAGCCAAGGGACAGGGTCAAAACTGTTTTTT. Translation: CASSQGTGSKLFF.

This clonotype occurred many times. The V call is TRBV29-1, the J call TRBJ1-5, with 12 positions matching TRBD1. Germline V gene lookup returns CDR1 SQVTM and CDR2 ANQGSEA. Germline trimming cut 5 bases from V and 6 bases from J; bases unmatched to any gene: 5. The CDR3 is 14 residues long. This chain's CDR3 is CSVRDRGQGQPQHF. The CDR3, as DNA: TGCAGCGTTCGGGACAGGGGGCAGGGTCAGCCCCAGCATTTT.

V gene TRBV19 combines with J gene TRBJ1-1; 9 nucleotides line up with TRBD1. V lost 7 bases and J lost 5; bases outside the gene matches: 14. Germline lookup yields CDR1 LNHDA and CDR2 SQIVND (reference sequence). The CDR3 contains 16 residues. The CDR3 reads CASNHIRTGEKTEAFF. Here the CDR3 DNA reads TGTGCCAGTAACCACATACGGACAGGGGAGAAGACTGAAGCTTTCTTT.

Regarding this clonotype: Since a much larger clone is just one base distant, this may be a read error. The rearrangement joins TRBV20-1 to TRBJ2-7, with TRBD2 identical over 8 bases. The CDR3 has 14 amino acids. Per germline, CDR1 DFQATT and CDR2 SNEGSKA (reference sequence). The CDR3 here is CSAGDRGLGFEQYF. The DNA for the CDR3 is TGCAGTGCTGGAGATCGGGGACTAGGATTCGAGCAGTACTTC.

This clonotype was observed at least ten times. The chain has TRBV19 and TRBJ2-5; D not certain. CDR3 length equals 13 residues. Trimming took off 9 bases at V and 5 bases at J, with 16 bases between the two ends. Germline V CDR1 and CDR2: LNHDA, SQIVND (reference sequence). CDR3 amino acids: CASSSSGSETQYF. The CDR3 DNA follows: TGTGCCAGCAGTTCCTCTGGGTCCGAGACCCAGTACTTC.

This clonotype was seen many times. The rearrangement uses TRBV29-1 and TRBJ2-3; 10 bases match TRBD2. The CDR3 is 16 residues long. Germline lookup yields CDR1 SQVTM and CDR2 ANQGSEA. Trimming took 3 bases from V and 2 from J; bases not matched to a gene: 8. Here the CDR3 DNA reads TGCAGCGTTGACGCGGCTAGCGGGAGAGACACAGATACGCAGTATTTT. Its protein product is CSVDAASGRDTDTQYF.

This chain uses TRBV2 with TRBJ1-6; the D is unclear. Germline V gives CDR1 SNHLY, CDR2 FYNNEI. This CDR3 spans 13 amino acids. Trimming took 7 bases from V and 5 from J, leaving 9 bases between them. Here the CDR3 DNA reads TGTGCCAGCAAGAACAGCAATAATTCACCCCTCCACTTT. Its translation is CASKNSNNSPLHF. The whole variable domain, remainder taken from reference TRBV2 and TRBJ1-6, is EPEVTQTPSHQVTQMGQEVILRCVPISNHLYFYWYRQILGQKVEFLVSFYNNEISEKSEIFDDQFSVERPDGSNFTLKIRSTKLEDSAMYFCASKNSNNSPLHFGNGTRLTVT.

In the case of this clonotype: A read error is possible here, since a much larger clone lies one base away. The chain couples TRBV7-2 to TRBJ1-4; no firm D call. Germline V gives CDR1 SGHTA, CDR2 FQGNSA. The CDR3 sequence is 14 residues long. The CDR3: CVSSLALGNEKLFF. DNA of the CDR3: TGTGTCAGCAGCTTAGCTTTGGGAAATGAAAAACTGTTTTTT.

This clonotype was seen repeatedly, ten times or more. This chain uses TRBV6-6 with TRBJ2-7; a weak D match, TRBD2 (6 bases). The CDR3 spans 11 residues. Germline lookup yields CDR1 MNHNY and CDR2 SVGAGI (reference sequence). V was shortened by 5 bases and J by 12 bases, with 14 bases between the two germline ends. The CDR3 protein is CASSDPGLLYF. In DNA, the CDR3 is TGTGCCAGCAGTGATCCGGGACTTTTGTACTTC.

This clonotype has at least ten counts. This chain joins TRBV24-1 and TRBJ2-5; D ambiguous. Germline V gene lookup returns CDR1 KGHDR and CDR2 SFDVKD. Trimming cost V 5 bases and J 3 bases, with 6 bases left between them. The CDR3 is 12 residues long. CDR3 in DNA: TGTGCCACCAGTGCCACGGAAGAGACCCAGTACTTC. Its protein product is CATSATEETQYF.